A single TCR beta chain is shown here with its context. These data come from a study of cytomegalovirus exposure and HLA in healthy donors. The primer mix had 60 Vbeta and 13 Jbeta primers. Measured with immunoSEQ multiplex PCR; TCRdb has only the in-frame clones, and not every one. The repertoire includes 140,000 to 150,000 clones, 84% of them detected once, and over 2% sits in the top ten. CDR1 MDHEN and CDR2 SYDVKM come from the germline V gene. J was trimmed by 5 bases and V by 7 bases; bases with no gene match: 11. This CDR3 comprises 16 residues. This chain uses TRBV28 with TRBJ1-5; TRBD1 matches 10 bases. The clonotype was recovered from a boy aged 2 to 9 in good health and CMV-seronegative. The sequenced sample consisted of PBMCs. CDR3: CASNSPTGTGDQPQHF. The CDR3 nucleotides read TGTGCCAGCAATAGCCCCACCGGGACAGGGGATCAGCCCCAGCATTTT.